One sample yielded the 27 T cell receptor beta chains listed below, sequenced in a study of shared clonotypes between healthy human individuals. Measured with immunoSEQ multiplex PCR; TCRdb has only the in-frame clones, and not every one. This sample has approximately 2.1 million clones; 85% to 95% occur once, and the top ten carry about 0.39%. The sample taken for sequencing was naive CD4+ T cells from PBMCs. Subset reported: CD45RA+ positively selected. The receptor source for this set is a man aged 18 to 29 in good health. Some clones in this sample may be carry-over from other donors' samples.

The V and J genes are TRBV30 and TRBJ2-2; tentative D call: TRBD2 (6 bases). Deletions cut 6 bases from V and 1 base from J, with 12 bases between. Germline V gene lookup returns CDR1 GTSNPN and CDR2 SVGIG (reference sequence). This CDR3 has 14 residues. The DNA of the CDR3 is TGTGCCTGCTCACAGGAGGGGAACACCGGGGAGCTGTTTTTT. This sequence encodes CACSQEGNTGELFF.

The gene calls are TRBV7-8 and TRBJ1-1; D may be TRBD1 (6 bases). The CDR3 runs 18 residues. Between the trimmed V and J ends, which lost 2 bases and 3 bases, there was a span of 22 bases. CDR1 is SGHVS and CDR2 is FQNEAQ in the germline V gene. The CDR3 region has the DNA TGTGCCAGCAGCTTAAGGTTCTCAGGGGACGCATTTTACACTGAAGCTTTCTTT. This codes for CASSLRFSGDAFYTEAFF.

In the case of this clone: Other DNA sequences in the same sample also yield this CDR3. The chain is built from TRBV18 and TRBJ2-1; no reliable D call. The germline V gene has CDR1 KGHSH and CDR2 LQKENI. The CDR3 is 11 residues long. Trimming left V 3 bases short and J 9 bases short, with 6 bases between. The CDR3 coding sequence is TGTGCCAGCTCACCTCCCGGTGAGCAGTTCTTC. Translating gives CASSPPGEQFF.

This chain connects TRBV7-3 to TRBJ2-2, with D maybe TRBD1 (6 bases). V was trimmed by 4 bases and J by 3 bases, leaving 15 bases between them. Germline V gene data show CDR1 as SGHTA and CDR2 as FQGTGA. The CDR3 extends over 16 amino acids. The CDR3 coding sequence is TGTGCCAGCAGCTACACAGGGTCGACCCACACCGGGGAGCTGTTTTTT. Translation: CASSYTGSTHTGELFF. The whole variable domain, remainder taken from reference TRBV7-3 and TRBJ2-2, is GAGVSQTPSNKVTEKGKYVELRCDPISGHTALYWYRQSLGQGPEFLIYFQGTGAADDSGLPNDRFFAVRPEGSVSTLKIQRTERGDSAVYLCASSYTGSTHTGELFFGEGSRLTVL.

The V gene is TRBV19, the J gene TRBJ1-2; D is possibly TRBD1 (6 bases). This CDR3 contains 13 residues. Per germline, CDR1 LNHDA and CDR2 SQIVND (reference sequence). The germline V and J ends were trimmed by 3 bases and 4 bases, with 9 bases remaining between them. The CDR3 bases are TGTGCCAGTAGTATGGGCAGGGGCTATGGCTACACCTTC. Protein: CASSMGRGYGYTF.

The J gene is TRBJ2-5, the V gene TRBV5-1; TRBD1 aligns across 9 bases. Germline assignment: CDR1 SGHRS and CDR2 YFSETQ. The CDR3 length is 15 residues. The junction had 12 bases not matched to a gene; V was cut back by 4 bases and J by 8 bases. CDR3 nucleotides: TGCGCCAGCAGCACGGGGGACAGGGATGCCTATACCCAGTACTTC. Translating it yields CASSTGDRDAYTQYF. The entire variable domain, with the rest obtained from reference TRBV5-1 and TRBJ2-5, is as follows: KAGVTQTPRYLIKTRGQQVTLSCSPISGHRSVSWYQQTPGQGLQFLFEYFSETQRNKGNFPGRFSGRQFSNSRSEMNVSTLELGDSALYLCASSTGDRDAYTQYFGPGTRLLVL.

This chain uses TRBV29-1 with TRBJ2-5; possibly TRBD1 for D (6 bases). The J call may be in error: the DNA end matches TRBJ2-7 better. The CDR3 has 12 amino acids. The germline gives CDR1 SQVTM, CDR2 ANQGSEA. The CDR3 DNA sequence: TGCAGCGTCGCACAGGGCTCCTACGAGCAGTACTTC. This codes for CSVAQGSYEQYF.

The chain is built from TRBV19 and TRBJ1-4, with D hard to call. Per the germline V gene, CDR1 is LNHDA and CDR2 is SQIVND (reference sequence). V was trimmed by 7 bases and J by 10 bases, leaving 10 bases between them. The CDR3 spans 11 residues. The CDR3, as DNA: TGTGCCAGTATACAAGGGAGAAAACTGTTTTTT. Translated, it gives CASIQGRKLFF.

This rearrangement joins TRBV5-1 to TRBJ2-1, with 11 bases matching TRBD2. The V and J ends lost 3 bases and 6 bases, in that order; junction bases with no gene match: 14. The CDR3 runs 18 residues. The germline V gene encodes CDR1 SGHRS and CDR2 YFSETQ. The CDR3 nucleotides read TGCGCCAGCAGCTCCTTACTTTTAGCGGGAGGGCTAGGCAATGAGCAGTTCTTC. It translates to CASSSLLLAGGLGNEQFF.

The CDR3 DNA reads TGTGCCAGCGGGACCTCTCGGGACACTGAAGCTTTCTTT. Encoded protein: CASGTSRDTEAFF. This rearrangement joins TRBV6-6 to TRBJ1-1; D possibly corresponds to TRBD1 (5 bases). The germline CDR1 and CDR2 sequences are MNHNY and SVGAGI (reference sequence). Trimming removed 8 bases at V and 3 bases at J, with 13 bases between. The CDR3 loop spans 13 amino acids.

This rearrangement joins TRBV5-1 to TRBJ2-3; 8 bases map to TRBD1. The V and J ends lost 3 bases and 3 bases, in that order; junction bases with no gene match: 0. Germline-derived CDR1 and CDR2 are SGHRS and YFSETQ. CDR3 length equals 13 residues. CDR3 sequence: CASSWDRTDTQYF. The DNA of the CDR3 is TGCGCCAGCAGCTGGGACAGGACAGATACGCAGTATTTT.

DNA of the CDR3: TGTGCCAGCAACGCAGGGACCACCCCGCTCAATGAGCAGTTCTTC. This gives the protein CASNAGTTPLNEQFF. The V gene is TRBV7-9, the J gene TRBJ2-1, with D possibly being TRBD1 or TRBD2 (5 bases each). The CDR3 length is 15 residues. Per germline, CDR1 SEHNR and CDR2 FQNEAQ (reference sequence). Between the trimmed V and J ends, which lost 7 bases and 6 bases, there was a span of 19 bases. The whole variable domain, remainder taken from reference TRBV7-9 and TRBJ2-1, is DTGVSQNPRHKITKRGQNVTFRCDPISEHNRLYWYRQTLGQGPEFLTYFQNEAQLEKSRLLSDRFSAERPKGSFSTLEIQRTEQGDSAMYLCASNAGTTPLNEQFFGPGTRLTVL.

The chain has TRBV28 and TRBJ2-2, with 7 bases fitting TRBD2. The CDR3 contains 13 residues. Germline loops: CDR1 MDHEN, CDR2 SYDVKM. After removal of 10 bases from V and 6 bases from J, the junction contained 8 bases not matched to a gene. The CDR3 reads CAISAGKPGELFF. CDR3 nucleotides: TGTGCCATCTCAGCGGGAAAGCCCGGGGAGCTGTTTTTT.

This chain connects TRBV10-3 to TRBJ2-1, with D uncertain. The CDR3 contains 14 residues. The germline CDR1 and CDR2 sequences are ENHRY and SYGVKD. The ends were cut back, 4 bases at V and 3 bases at J, with 10 bases in the middle. The CDR3 protein is CAISVAKFYNEQFF. The CDR3 nucleotides read TGTGCCATCAGTGTTGCCAAATTCTACAATGAGCAGTTCTTC.

V is TRBV7-3 and J is TRBJ2-7, with TRBD1 as a possible D gene (5 bases). The CDR3 covers 14 residues. V lost 3 bases, J lost 4 bases, and 13 bases lay in between. The germline V gene has CDR1 SGHTA and CDR2 FQGTGA. The CDR3 nucleotides are TGTGCCAGCAGCTTGCGGCCAGGGTCGTACGAGCAGTACTTC. Its translation is CASSLRPGSYEQYF.

The chain uses TRBV13 and TRBJ2-1; maybe TRBD1 (5 bases). Germline CDR1 is PRHDT and CDR2 is FYEKMQ (reference sequence). The CDR3 covers 15 residues. Deletions cut 3 bases from V and 8 bases from J, with 17 bases between. This CDR3 is CASSLGRFRGYEQFF. As DNA, the CDR3 is TGTGCCAGCAGCTTGGGTCGGTTTAGGGGATATGAGCAGTTCTTC.

V is TRBV5-8 and J is TRBJ2-5; D is tentatively TRBD1 or TRBD2 (6 bases each). The CDR3 length is 15 residues. Trimming pared 6 bases from V and 4 bases from J, leaving 19 bases between. Germline V gene data show CDR1 as SGHTS and CDR2 as YDEGEE. The DNA for the CDR3 is TGTGCCAGCATCAACGGGTGGGGGGCTGGAGAGACCCAGTACTTC. Encoded protein: CASINGWGAGETQYF. Full variable domain (rest looked up from reference TRBV5-8 and TRBJ2-5): EAGVTQSPTHLIKTRGQQATLRCSPISGHTSVYWYQQALGLGLQFLLWYDEGEERNRGNFPPRFSGRQFPNYSSELNVNALELEDSALYLCASINGWGAGETQYFGPGTRLLVL.

The rearrangement uses TRBV7-3 and TRBJ2-1, with D hard to call. V was clipped by 3 bases and J by 5 bases, with 11 bases between them. This CDR3 spans 14 amino acids. CDR1 and CDR2 (germline): SGHTA, FQGTGA. This CDR3 reads CASSFGSANNEQFF. Written as DNA, the CDR3 is TGTGCCAGCAGCTTCGGGTCAGCCAACAATGAGCAGTTCTTC. The entire variable domain, with the rest obtained from reference TRBV7-3 and TRBJ2-1, is as follows: GAGVSQTPSNKVTEKGKYVELRCDPISGHTALYWYRQSLGQGPEFLIYFQGTGAADDSGLPNDRFFAVRPEGSVSTLKIQRTERGDSAVYLCASSFGSANNEQFFGPGTRLTVL.

The chain carries TRBV6-5 and TRBJ2-5; a weak D match, TRBD2 (6 bases). The CDR3 contains 14 residues. V lost 2 bases, J lost 7 bases, and 14 bases lay in between. CDR1 and CDR2 from the germline V gene are MNHEY and SVGAGI. The DNA of the CDR3 is TGTGCCAGCAGTTACAGCCCGGGGGAGAGGACCCAGTACTTC. It specifies CASSYSPGERTQYF.

The chain employs TRBV5-4 and TRBJ2-2; 9 positions match TRBD2. The CDR3 has 16 amino acids. The V gene end was trimmed by 0 bases and the J gene end by 4 bases; junction bases not matched to a gene: 4. The germline V gene has CDR1 SGHNT and CDR2 YYREEE (reference sequence). CDR3 sequence reads: CASSLAGTSFTGELFF. CDR3 nucleotides: TGTGCCAGCAGCTTGGCGGGGACTAGCTTCACCGGGGAGCTGTTTTTT.

As for this clone: This specimen includes other DNA sequences encoding the same CDR3. This sequence joins TRBV5-1 and TRBJ2-7; 9 bases align to TRBD1. CDR3 length: 13 amino acids. With V trimmed by 0 bases and J by 6 bases, 1 base remained unmatched. Germline-derived CDR1 and CDR2 are SGHRS and YFSETQ. The CDR3: CASSLDRGLEQYF. The CDR3 bases are TGCGCCAGCAGCTTGGACAGGGGGCTCGAGCAGTACTTC.

This clone was recorded once. This chain links TRBV19 with TRBJ2-5; D is undetermined. Looked up from germline, CDR1 is LNHDA and CDR2 is SQIVND (reference sequence). The CDR3 is 12 residues long. Trimming pared 9 bases from V and 0 bases from J, leaving 8 bases between. CDR3 sequence (DNA): TGTGCCAGCCCCGGCGACCAAGAGACCCAGTACTTC. As protein: CASPGDQETQYF.

This chain joins TRBV5-8 and TRBJ2-7; weak D call: TRBD1 (5 bases). The V and J ends lost 0 bases and 12 bases respectively, with 13 bases between them. This CDR3 has 12 residues. Germline lookup yields CDR1 SGHTS and CDR2 YDEGEE. The CDR3 bases are TGTGCCAGCAGCTTGGTAGTGGCAGGGCTGTACTTC. Its translation is CASSLVVAGLYF.

This chain uses TRBV9 with TRBJ2-3; 15 bases are shared with TRBD2. The CDR3 totals 20 residues. In germline, CDR1 is SGDLS, CDR2 YYNGEE. Losses at the gene ends were 0 bases for V and 1 base for J; bases not matched to a gene: 9. The CDR3 loop is CASSVASGLAGGLGTDTQYF. The CDR3 DNA follows: TGTGCCAGCAGCGTAGCTTCCGGACTAGCGGGAGGGTTAGGCACAGATACGCAGTATTTT.

The gene calls are TRBV19 and TRBJ2-7, with 9 bases aligning to TRBD2. CDR1 and CDR2 (germline): LNHDA, SQIVND (reference sequence). The V and J ends lost 3 bases and 6 bases, in that order; junction bases with no gene match: 9. The CDR3 is made up of 15 amino acids. CDR3 in DNA: TGTGCCAGTAGTATCGCGGGAGGGCCGAGCCTCGAGCAGTACTTC. Translated: CASSIAGGPSLEQYF.

The chain uses TRBV5-1 and TRBJ1-1, with TRBD1 as a possible D gene (5 bases). Germline values: CDR1 SGHRS, CDR2 YFSETQ. V was shortened by 4 bases and J by 1 base, with 17 bases between the two germline ends. This CDR3 spans 16 amino acids. This chain's CDR3 is CASSRGGATKNTEAFF. CDR3 in DNA: TGCGCCAGCAGCAGAGGAGGGGCCACTAAGAACACTGAAGCTTTCTTT.

The chain employs TRBV5-1 and TRBJ2-7; no firm D call. The CDR3 length is 13 residues. Trimming removed 0 bases at V and 3 bases at J, with 7 bases between. Germline V CDR1 and CDR2: SGHRS, YFSETQ. DNA of the CDR3: TGCGCCAGCAGCTTGGCCGACAACTACGAGCAGTACTTC. It yields the protein CASSLADNYEQYF.